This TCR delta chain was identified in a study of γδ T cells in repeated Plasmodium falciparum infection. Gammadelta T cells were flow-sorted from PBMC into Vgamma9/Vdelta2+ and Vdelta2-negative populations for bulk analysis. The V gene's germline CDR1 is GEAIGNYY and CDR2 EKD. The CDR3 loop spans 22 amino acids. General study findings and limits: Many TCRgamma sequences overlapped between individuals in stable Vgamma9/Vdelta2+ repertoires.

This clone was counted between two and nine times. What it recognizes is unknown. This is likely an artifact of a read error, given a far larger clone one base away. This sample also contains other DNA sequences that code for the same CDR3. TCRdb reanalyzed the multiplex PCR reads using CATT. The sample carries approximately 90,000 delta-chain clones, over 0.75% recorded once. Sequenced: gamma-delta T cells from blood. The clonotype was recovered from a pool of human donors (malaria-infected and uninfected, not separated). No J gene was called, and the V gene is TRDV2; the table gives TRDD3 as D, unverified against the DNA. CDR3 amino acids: CACDTVIARGYESSWDTRQMFF. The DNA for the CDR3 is TGTGCCTGTGACACCGTCATCGCAAGGGGATACGAGAGCTCCTGGGACACCCGACAGATGTTTTTT.